The 27 T cell receptor beta chains given below trace back to one sample, sequenced in a study of blood T cell repertoires in COVID-19. Libraries were prepared by immunoSEQ multiplex PCR; TCRdb keeps only in-frame clonotypes and omits some of them. The sample has some 260,000 clones; 88% are singletons. The source material was peripheral blood. These receptors came from an elderly man with acute or convalescent COVID-19.

This chain uses TRBV28 with TRBJ1-6; a possible D gene is TRBD1 (6 bases). Germline CDR1 and CDR2: MDHEN and SYDVKM. Trimming took 5 bases from V and 8 from J, leaving 16 bases between them. There are 15 residues in the CDR3. Here the CDR3 reads CASSPPPHRDSPLHF. CDR3 bases: TGTGCCAGCAGTCCGCCCCCCCACAGGGATTCACCCCTCCACTTT. Supplemented by reference TRBV28 and TRBJ1-6, the full variable domain reads DVKVTQSSRYLVKRTGEKVFLECVQDMDHENMFWYRQDPGLGLRLIYFSYDVKMKEKGDIPEGYSVSREKKERFSLILESASTNQTSMYLCASSPPPHRDSPLHFGNGTRLTVT.

The sample holds one count of this clone. The gene calls are TRBV6-5 and TRBJ2-7; D not certain. CDR1 and CDR2 from the germline V gene are MNHEY and SVGAGI. The CDR3 runs to 13 residues. V was shortened by 6 bases and J by 2 bases, with 11 bases between the two germline ends. The CDR3 DNA sequence: TGTGCCAGCAGCCCCACTGTAACCTACGAGCAGTACTTC. It is translated as CASSPTVTYEQYF.

The count of this clone is one. The rearrangement uses TRBV5-1 and TRBJ2-7, with D possibly TRBD2 on 6 matching bases. This CDR3 contains 16 residues. V lost 3 bases and J 0 bases, leaving 16 bases between the germline ends. The germline gives CDR1 SGHRS, CDR2 YFSETQ. CDR3 protein: CASSWGSGTSSYEQYF. The DNA of the CDR3 is TGCGCCAGCAGCTGGGGTAGCGGCACTAGCTCCTACGAGCAGTACTTC.

The rearrangement links TRBV18 to TRBJ1-6; a weak D match, TRBD1 (6 bases). The CDR3 has 14 amino acids. Germline V gene lookup returns CDR1 KGHSH and CDR2 LQKENI. V lost 2 bases and J lost 10, with 12 bases in between. CDR3 amino acids: CASSPKVRGSPLHF. CDR3 DNA sequence: TGTGCCAGCTCACCAAAGGTCAGGGGATCACCCCTCCACTTT.

The chain is built from TRBV5-5 and TRBJ2-3; 7 nucleotides align to TRBD2. CDR1 SGHKS and CDR2 YYEKEE come from the germline V gene (reference sequence). The CDR3 extends over 16 amino acids. With 4 bases clipped from V and 1 base from J, the junction kept 9 bases outside the gene matches. Here the CDR3 reads CASSRTWSGGTDTQYF. The CDR3 nucleotides are TGTGCCAGCAGCCGGACTTGGAGCGGGGGCACAGATACGCAGTATTTT.

V gene TRBV19 combines with J gene TRBJ1-2, with a tentative D call TRBD1 (5 bases). V lost 3 bases and J 5 bases, leaving 16 bases between the germline ends. This CDR3 has 15 amino acids. Germline V gene data show CDR1 as LNHDA and CDR2 as SQIVND (reference sequence). CDR3 protein: CASSIGLQEAYGYTF. The CDR3 DNA sequence: TGTGCCAGTAGTATCGGTTTACAGGAAGCATATGGCTACACCTTC.

DNA for the CDR3: TGTGCCAGCAGCTTCGGGACAGGGGGTCTCGGCACCGGGGAGCTGTTTTTT. It yields the protein CASSFGTGGLGTGELFF. This chain links TRBV5-4 with TRBJ2-2; 11 bases line up with TRBD1. This CDR3 spans 17 amino acids. The ends lost 2 bases at V and 4 bases at J; junction bases unmatched: 7. Germline values: CDR1 SGHNT, CDR2 YYREEE (reference sequence).

V and J are TRBV28 and TRBJ2-7; TRBD1 matches 8 bases. Germline V lookup: CDR1 MDHEN, CDR2 SYDVKM. Unmatched junction bases numbered 8, after V lost 6 bases and J lost 1 base. CDR3 length: 15 amino acids. The CDR3 DNA reads as TGTGCCAGCAGGTCGGGACAGGCTCTATCCTACGAGCAGTACTTC. As protein: CASRSGQALSYEQYF.

The rearrangement uses TRBV27 and TRBJ2-7; no firm D call. Per the germline V gene, CDR1 is MNHEY and CDR2 is SMNVEV (reference sequence). This CDR3 comprises 16 residues. V shed 0 bases and J shed 2 bases, with 14 bases lying between them. This CDR3 is CASSLSGRLAAYEQYF. Written as DNA, the CDR3 is TGTGCCAGCAGTTTATCGGGTCGATTAGCCGCCTACGAGCAGTACTTC.

The chain employs TRBV6-5 and TRBJ1-1; a weak D match, TRBD1 (5 bases). V was cut by 0 bases and J by 3 bases, with 11 bases left in between. Germline-derived CDR1 and CDR2 are MNHEY and SVGAGI. The CDR3 has 15 amino acids. The CDR3 region has the DNA TGTGCCAGCAGTTACTCGGCGGGGACCGACACTGAAGCTTTCTTT. Amino acid sequence: CASSYSAGTDTEAFF.

The V gene is TRBV6-5, the J gene TRBJ2-7; D might be TRBD2 (7 bases). Germline loops: CDR1 MNHEY, CDR2 SVGAGI. CDR3 size: 16 residues. V was shortened by 2 bases and J by 3 bases, with 17 bases between the two germline ends. CDR3 in amino acids: CASSYRPPGEGYEQYF. CDR3 sequence (DNA): TGTGCCAGCAGTTACCGACCCCCAGGGGAGGGCTACGAGCAGTACTTC.

The chain links TRBV28 to TRBJ1-1, with no clear D. V shed 8 bases and J shed 0 bases, with 13 bases lying between them. The CDR3 length is 14 residues. Germline assignment: CDR1 MDHEN and CDR2 SYDVKM. The DNA for the CDR3 is TGTGCCAGCGCGAATCTACCCATGAACACTGAAGCTTTCTTT. Amino acids: CASANLPMNTEAFF.

J is TRBJ1-2 and V is TRBV5-1; D is possibly TRBD1 (6 bases). V was shortened by 0 bases and J by 5 bases, with 14 bases between the two germline ends. Germline V gene lookup returns CDR1 SGHRS and CDR2 YFSETQ. This CDR3 comprises 15 residues. The CDR3 sequence: CASSLAGGPEYGYTF. CDR3 nucleotides: TGCGCCAGCAGCTTGGCCGGGGGGCCGGAATATGGCTACACCTTC.

The chain employs TRBV7-9 and TRBJ1-2, with a tentative D call TRBD1 (6 bases). Deletions cut 5 bases from V and 4 bases from J, with 14 bases between. Germline V CDR1 and CDR2: SEHNR, FQNEAQ (reference sequence). The CDR3 is 14 amino acids. The CDR3 region has the DNA TGTGCCAGCAGCCCAGGACAGATCCGCTATGGCTACACCTTC. As protein: CASSPGQIRYGYTF.

The genes are TRBV7-2 and TRBJ2-1; D is possibly TRBD2 (5 bases). V was pared by 3 bases and J by 3 bases, with 12 bases between. This CDR3 has 15 residues. Germline loops: CDR1 SGHTA, CDR2 FQGNSA. CDR3 in DNA: TGTGCCAGCAGCTTGGGAGCCGGAATCTACAATGAGCAGTTCTTC. The encoded protein is CASSLGAGIYNEQFF.

The chain is built from TRBV18 and TRBJ2-5; D may be TRBD2 (6 bases). This CDR3 contains 14 residues. The V gene's germline CDR1 is KGHSH and CDR2 LQKENI. V shed 6 bases and J shed 5 bases, with 16 bases lying between them. Here the CDR3 DNA reads TGTGCCAGCTCGCAGTTGGGGGGATATGAGACCCAGTACTTC. This translates into CASSQLGGYETQYF. The variable domain in full, with the rest retrieved from reference TRBV18 and TRBJ2-5, is NAGVMQNPRHLVRRRGQEARLRCSPMKGHSHVYWYRQLPEEGLKFMVYLQKENIIDESGMPKERFSAEFPKEGPSILRIQQVVRGDSAAYFCASSQLGGYETQYFGPGTRLLVL.

To note about this clone: A junction boundary mismatches the germline segment, possibly from a read error. The chain recombines TRBV3-1 (or the pseudogene TRBV3-2) with TRBJ2-3; TRBD1 matches at 12 bases. CDR1 is LGHDT, CDR2 YNNKEL, per germline (reference sequence). This CDR3 contains 14 residues. CDR3 DNA sequence: TGTGCCAGCAGCCTGACCGGGACAGGGGGCACAGAGGATTTT. This gives the protein CASSLTGTGGTEDF.

This sequence joins TRBV7-2 and TRBJ2-7; D possibly corresponds to TRBD2 (5 bases). Germline V gene data show CDR1 as SGHTA and CDR2 as FQGNSA. The germline V and J ends were trimmed by 1 base and 8 bases, with 12 bases remaining between them. The CDR3 extends over 13 amino acids. The CDR3 here is CASSLGEGSKQYF. The CDR3 DNA follows: TGTGCCAGCAGCTTAGGTGAGGGTTCGAAGCAGTACTTC.

The genes are TRBV5-6 and TRBJ1-1; D unclear. Germline CDR1 reads SGHDT; CDR2 reads YYEEEE. V lost 0 bases, J lost 4 bases, and 10 bases lay in between. The CDR3 extends over 14 amino acids. The CDR3 protein is CASSLEYDSTEAFF. In DNA form, the CDR3 reads TGTGCCAGCAGCTTGGAATACGATAGCACTGAAGCTTTCTTT.

As concerns this clone: The identical CDR3 is also encoded by other nucleotide sequences in the sample. The J gene is TRBJ2-7, the V gene TRBV19; a possible D gene is TRBD1 (6 bases). The CDR3 runs to 14 residues. V lost 5 bases and J lost 0, with 11 bases in between. Per germline, CDR1 LNHDA and CDR2 SQIVND (reference sequence). The CDR3 loop is CASSPQQGSYEQYF. As DNA, the CDR3 is TGTGCCAGTAGTCCTCAACAGGGCTCCTACGAGCAGTACTTC.

The V and J genes are TRBV6-2 or TRBV6-3 and TRBJ2-2; 8 positions match TRBD1. The CDR3 is 15 amino acids. With 4 bases clipped from V and 4 bases from J, the junction kept 5 bases outside the gene matches. Per the germline V gene, CDR1 is MNHEY and CDR2 is SVGEGT. The CDR3 DNA reads as TGTGCCAGCAGTTGGACAGGGACGACCACCGGGGAGCTGTTTTTT. It yields the protein CASSWTGTTTGELFF.

The J gene is TRBJ1-2, the V gene TRBV12-3 or TRBV12-4, with D hard to call. V shed 4 bases and J shed 3 bases, with 6 bases lying between them. The CDR3 consists of 12 residues. CDR3 protein: CASSSSDYGYTF. In DNA, the CDR3 is TGTGCCAGCAGTTCGTCCGACTATGGCTACACCTTC.

With regard to this clone: Within the sample, other DNA sequences also encode this same CDR3. The chain carries TRBV19 and TRBJ2-2; 7 bases align to TRBD1. CDR3 size: 14 residues. The V gene end was trimmed by 2 bases and the J gene end by 6 bases; junction bases not matched to a gene: 3. From germline, CDR1 is LNHDA and CDR2 SQIVND (reference sequence). The CDR3 nucleotides are TGTGCCAGTAGTATAACAGGGGTTGCCGGGGAGCTGTTTTTT. This codes for CASSITGVAGELFF. Full variable domain (missing parts from reference TRBV19 and TRBJ2-2): DGGITQSPKYLFRKEGQNVTLSCEQNLNHDAMYWYRQDPGQGLRLIYYSQIVNDFQKGDIAEGYSVSREKKESFPLTVTSAQKNPTAFYLCASSITGVAGELFFGEGSRLTVL.

Here the CDR3 DNA reads TGCGCCAGCAGCCCGCATGGGGACAGGGTGAAGGGAAACTATGGCTACACCTTC. This translates into CASSPHGDRVKGNYGYTF. The J gene is TRBJ1-2, the V gene TRBV4-3; 9 bases are shared with TRBD1. V dropped 4 bases and J dropped 2; count of bases not matched to a gene: 14. Per the germline V gene, CDR1 is LGHNA and CDR2 is YSLEER. The CDR3 loop spans 18 amino acids.

A note on this clone: Different DNA sequences within this sample yield the same CDR3. The rearrangement links TRBV12-3 or TRBV12-4 to TRBJ1-1; D unresolved. This CDR3 region has 11 residues. The ends were cut back, 5 bases at V and 7 bases at J, with 8 bases in the middle. The CDR3 sequence is CASSLDIEAFF. The DNA for the CDR3 is TGTGCCAGCAGTCTCGACATTGAAGCTTTCTTT.

The V call is TRBV5-5, the J call TRBJ2-3; the match to TRBD2 covers 8 bases. This CDR3 is built from 17 residues. V lost 4 bases and J lost 2; bases outside the gene matches: 12. Germline CDR1 SGHKS, CDR2 YYEKEE (reference sequence). In DNA form, the CDR3 reads TGTGCCAGCAGCAGGAAGGGGTCACTAGCGGACACAGATACGCAGTATTTT. Translation: CASSRKGSLADTDTQYF.

The chain is built from TRBV9 and TRBJ2-1; 9 bases match TRBD2. The CDR3 extends over 14 amino acids. The trim removed 3 bases at V and 4 bases at J, leaving 2 bases unmatched. In germline, CDR1 is SGDLS, CDR2 YYNGEE. CDR3 DNA sequence: TGTGCCAGCAGCGGTAGCGGGGGATACAATGAGCAGTTCTTC. Protein product: CASSGSGGYNEQFF.